This entry is about one T cell receptor (beta chain). Its antigen remains unidentified. The entry originates in a study of neoadjuvant anti-PD-1 for oral cavity cancer. Blood libraries mostly used roughly 500 ng genomic DNA, six replicates each. Clones were read by immunoSEQ multiplex PCR, and TCRdb kept only the in-frame ones, dropping some. Of around 13,000 clones in the sample, over 70% were seen once. Time point indicated: after neoadjuvant nivolumab, at surgical resection. Analysis of PBMCs was direct, with no culture step. Study-wide results and limits: PBMC Gini-index clonality exceeded responders' in non-responders post-nivolumab. TCR analyses covered only a few patients per response group.

The TCR comes from a person between 40 and 85 years old with oral cavity squamous cell carcinoma. Specimen: PBMCs, collected after nivolumab (anti-PD-1) treatment.

CDR3 in amino acids: CASTSELGNTEAFF. The CDR3, as DNA: TGTGCCAGCACCTCGGAGCTGGGAAACACTGAAGCTTTCTTT. The gene calls are TRBV28 and TRBJ1-1, with D uncertain. CDR1 and CDR2 from the germline V gene are MDHEN and SYDVKM. Trimming cost V 7 bases and J 2 bases, with 14 bases left between them. CDR3 length: 14 amino acids.